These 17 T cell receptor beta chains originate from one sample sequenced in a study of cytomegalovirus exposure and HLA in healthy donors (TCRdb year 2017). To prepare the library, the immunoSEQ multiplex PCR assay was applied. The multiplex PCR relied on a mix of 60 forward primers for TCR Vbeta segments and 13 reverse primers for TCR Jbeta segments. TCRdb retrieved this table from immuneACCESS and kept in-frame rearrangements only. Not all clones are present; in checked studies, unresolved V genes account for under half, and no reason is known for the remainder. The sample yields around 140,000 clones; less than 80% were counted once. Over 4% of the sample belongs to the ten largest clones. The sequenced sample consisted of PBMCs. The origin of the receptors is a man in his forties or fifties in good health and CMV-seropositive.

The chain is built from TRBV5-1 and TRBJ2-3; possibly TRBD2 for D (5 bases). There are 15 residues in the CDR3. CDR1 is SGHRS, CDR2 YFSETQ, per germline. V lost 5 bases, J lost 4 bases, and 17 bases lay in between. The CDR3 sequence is CASRVLGLRADTQYF. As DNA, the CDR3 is TGCGCCAGCAGGGTCTTGGGTCTGAGGGCAGATACGCAGTATTTT.

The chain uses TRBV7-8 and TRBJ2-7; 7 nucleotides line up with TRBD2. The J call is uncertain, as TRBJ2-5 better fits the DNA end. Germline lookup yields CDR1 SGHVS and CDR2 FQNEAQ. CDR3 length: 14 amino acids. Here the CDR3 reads CASSLERDQETQYF. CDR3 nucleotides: TGTGCCAGCAGCTTAGAGCGGGATCAAGAGACCCAGTACTTC.

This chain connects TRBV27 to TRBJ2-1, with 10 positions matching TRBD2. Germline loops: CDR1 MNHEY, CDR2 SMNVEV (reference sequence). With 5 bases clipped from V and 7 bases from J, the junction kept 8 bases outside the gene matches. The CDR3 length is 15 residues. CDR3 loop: CASSPLAGARNEQFF. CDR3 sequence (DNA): TGTGCCAGCAGTCCCCTAGCGGGAGCTAGAAATGAGCAGTTCTTC.

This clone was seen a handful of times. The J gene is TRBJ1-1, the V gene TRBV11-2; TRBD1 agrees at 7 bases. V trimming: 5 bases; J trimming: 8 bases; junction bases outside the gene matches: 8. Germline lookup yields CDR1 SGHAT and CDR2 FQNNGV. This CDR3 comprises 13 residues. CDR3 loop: CASSQGQVGEAFF. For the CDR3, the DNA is TGTGCCAGCAGCCAAGGACAGGTCGGGGAAGCTTTCTTT.

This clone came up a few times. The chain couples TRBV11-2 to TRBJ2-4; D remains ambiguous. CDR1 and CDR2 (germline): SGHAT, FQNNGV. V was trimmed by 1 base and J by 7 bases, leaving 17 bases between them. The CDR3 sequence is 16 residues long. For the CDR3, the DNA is TGTGCCAGCAGCTTAGCGTCAGGATCCCAAACTAACATTCAGTACTTC. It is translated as CASSLASGSQTNIQYF.

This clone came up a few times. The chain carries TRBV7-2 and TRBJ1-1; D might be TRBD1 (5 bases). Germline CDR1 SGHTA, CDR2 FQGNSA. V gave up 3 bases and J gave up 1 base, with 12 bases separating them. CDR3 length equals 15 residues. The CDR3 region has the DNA TGTGCCAGCAGCTTGGTGGGGCTGGGGAACACTGAAGCTTTCTTT. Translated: CASSLVGLGNTEAFF.

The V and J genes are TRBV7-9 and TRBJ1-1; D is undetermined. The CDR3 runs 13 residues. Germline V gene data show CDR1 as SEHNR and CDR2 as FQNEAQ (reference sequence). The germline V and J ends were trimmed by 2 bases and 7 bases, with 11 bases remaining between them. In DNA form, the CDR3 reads TGTGCCAGCAGCTTACTGGGCTCAGGTGAAGCTTTCTTT. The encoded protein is CASSLLGSGEAFF.

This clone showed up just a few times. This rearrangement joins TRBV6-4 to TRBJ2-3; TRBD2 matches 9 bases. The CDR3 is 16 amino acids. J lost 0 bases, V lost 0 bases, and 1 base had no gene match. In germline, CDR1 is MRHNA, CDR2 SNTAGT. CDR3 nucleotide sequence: TGTGCCAGCAGTGACTCGGCGGGAGGGAGCACAGATACGCAGTATTTT. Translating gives CASSDSAGGSTDTQYF.

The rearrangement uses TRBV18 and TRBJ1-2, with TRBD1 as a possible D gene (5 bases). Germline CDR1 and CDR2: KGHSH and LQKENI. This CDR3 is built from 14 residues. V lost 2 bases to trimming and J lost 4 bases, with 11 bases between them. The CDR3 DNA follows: TGTGCCAGCTCACCAAGGGCGGACACCTATGGCTACACCTTC. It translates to CASSPRADTYGYTF.

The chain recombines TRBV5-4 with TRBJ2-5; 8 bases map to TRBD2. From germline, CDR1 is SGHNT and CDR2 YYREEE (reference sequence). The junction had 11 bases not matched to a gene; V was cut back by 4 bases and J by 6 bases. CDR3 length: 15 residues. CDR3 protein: CASSPSGGRGKTQYF. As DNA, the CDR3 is TGTGCCAGCAGCCCCAGCGGGGGCCGGGGGAAGACCCAGTACTTC.

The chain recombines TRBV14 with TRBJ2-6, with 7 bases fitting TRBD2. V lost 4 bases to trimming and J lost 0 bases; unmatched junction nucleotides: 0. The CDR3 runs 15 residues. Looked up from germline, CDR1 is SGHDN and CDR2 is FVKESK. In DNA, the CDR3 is TGTGCCAGCAGCCGGGGGGGCTCTGGGGCCAACGTCCTGACTTTC. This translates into CASSRGGSGANVLTF.

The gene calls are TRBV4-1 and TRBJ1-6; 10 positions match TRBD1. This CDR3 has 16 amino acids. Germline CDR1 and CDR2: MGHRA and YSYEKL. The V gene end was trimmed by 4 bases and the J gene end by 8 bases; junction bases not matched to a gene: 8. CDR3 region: CASSLRPGTGDSPLHF. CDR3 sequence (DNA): TGCGCCAGCAGCCTCCGCCCCGGGACAGGGGATTCACCCCTCCACTTT.

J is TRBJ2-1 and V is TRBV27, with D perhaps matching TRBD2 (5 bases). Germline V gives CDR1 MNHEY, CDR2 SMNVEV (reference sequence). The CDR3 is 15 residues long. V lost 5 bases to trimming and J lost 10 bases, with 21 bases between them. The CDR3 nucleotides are TGTGCCAGCAGTCGGGGTTCGCTGCTGACTACGGAGCAGTTCTTC. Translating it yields CASSRGSLLTTEQFF.

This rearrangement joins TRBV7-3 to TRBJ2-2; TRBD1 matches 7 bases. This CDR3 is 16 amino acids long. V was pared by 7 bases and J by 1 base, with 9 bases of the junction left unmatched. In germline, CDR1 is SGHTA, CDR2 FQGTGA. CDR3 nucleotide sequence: TGTGCCAGCACAATACAGGGGCCGGTGAACACCGGGGAGCTGTTTTTT. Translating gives CASTIQGPVNTGELFF.

The CDR3 loop reads CASSSPPGQGKNTEAFF. CDR3 coding DNA: TGTGCCAGCAGCTCACCCCCGGGCCAGGGTAAGAACACTGAAGCTTTCTTT. V and J are TRBV5-4 and TRBJ1-1; weak D call: TRBD1 (5 bases). The V gene lost 3 bases and the J gene lost 1 base, with 19 bases spanning the gap. Germline CDR1 and CDR2: SGHNT and YYREEE (reference sequence). The CDR3 has 17 amino acids.

The CDR3 DNA is TGTGCCAGCAGCTTAGTCGCTAGCAACTACGAGCAGTACTTC. The encoded protein is CASSLVASNYEQYF. The V and J genes are TRBV7-8 and TRBJ2-7, with D possibly matching TRBD2 (5 bases). The CDR3 extends over 14 amino acids. Germline V lookup: CDR1 SGHVS, CDR2 FQNEAQ. Trimming cost V 1 base and J 3 bases, with 10 bases left between them.

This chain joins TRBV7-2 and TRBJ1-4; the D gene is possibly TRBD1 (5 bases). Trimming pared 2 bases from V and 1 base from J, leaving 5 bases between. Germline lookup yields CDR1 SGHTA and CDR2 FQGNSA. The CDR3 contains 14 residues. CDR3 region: CASSLRGTNEKLFF. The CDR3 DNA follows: TGTGCCAGCAGCTTAAGGGGAACTAATGAAAAACTGTTTTTT.